One sample yielded the 16 T cell receptor beta chains listed below, sequenced in a study of shared clonotypes between healthy human individuals. TCRdb's copy holds only in-frame clones and misses some; the assay was immunoSEQ multiplex PCR. The profile shows roughly 2 million clones, around 95% of them singletons. Sample: naive CD4+ T cells sorted from blood. Sample subset: CD45RA+ positively selected. The receptors stem from a man aged 18 to 30 in good health.

The rearrangement uses TRBV11-1 and TRBJ2-3, with 10 bases fitting TRBD2. This CDR3 comprises 18 residues. V gave up 5 bases and J gave up 0 bases; unmatched junction bases: 11. The germline V gene has CDR1 SGHAT and CDR2 FQDESV (reference sequence). This chain's CDR3 is CASSQASGGDRSTDTQYF. CDR3 DNA sequence: TGTGCCAGCAGCCAAGCTAGCGGGGGAGACCGAAGCACAGATACGCAGTATTTT.

The gene calls are TRBV27 and TRBJ2-7; no reliable D call. The germline V gene encodes CDR1 MNHEY and CDR2 SMNVEV (reference sequence). Trimming pared 3 bases from V and 5 bases from J, leaving 11 bases between. This CDR3 has 13 amino acids. As DNA, the CDR3 is TGTGCCAGCAGTTTTAGGCCCGCCCACGAGCAGTACTTC. This codes for CASSFRPAHEQYF.

The chain joins TRBV5-1 to TRBJ2-3; D perhaps matches TRBD2 (5 bases). V was shortened by 3 bases and J by 6 bases, with 17 bases between the two germline ends. The CDR3 has 15 amino acids. CDR1 SGHRS and CDR2 YFSETQ come from the germline V gene. The CDR3 region has the DNA TGCGCCAGCAGCTCTGGACTCCTTCGAATGGATACGCAGTATTTT. Protein sequence: CASSSGLLRMDTQYF.

To note about this clone: Additional DNA sequences in this sample encode the identical CDR3. This sequence joins TRBV10-3 and TRBJ2-7; D is uncertain. The germline CDR1 and CDR2 sequences are ENHRY and SYGVKD. The CDR3 has 11 amino acids. V lost 4 bases to trimming and J lost 4 bases, with 5 bases between them. As DNA, the CDR3 is TGTGCCATCAGTGTAGGGTACGAGCAGTACTTC. As protein: CAISVGYEQYF.

V is TRBV25-1 and J is TRBJ2-7; 7 nucleotides align to TRBD1. Germline CDR1 MGHDK, CDR2 SYGVNS. J lost 1 base, V lost 1 base, and 10 bases had no gene match. The CDR3 is 17 residues long. The CDR3 is CASSESNPGQRSYEQYF. The CDR3 DNA reads as TGTGCCAGCAGTGAATCCAACCCGGGACAGCGTTCCTACGAGCAGTACTTC.

CDR3 region: CASSPILGQPSSGNTIYF. For the CDR3, the DNA is TGTGCCAGCTCACCGATCTTGGGGCAGCCTTCCTCTGGAAACACCATATATTTT. J is TRBJ1-3 and V is TRBV18; a possible D gene is TRBD1 (5 bases). The CDR3 runs to 18 residues. Germline V gene sequence: CDR1 KGHSH, CDR2 LQKENI. V dropped 3 bases and J dropped 0 bases, with 18 bases sitting between them.

The rearrangement joins TRBV7-6 to TRBJ2-3, with a tentative D call TRBD2 (6 bases). Germline assignment: CDR1 SGHVS and CDR2 FNYEAQ. Trimming left V 5 bases short and J 2 bases short, with 23 bases between. CDR3 length: 18 amino acids. In DNA, the CDR3 is TGTGCCAGCAGCCCCATCGGATTAGCGGAAACCTCCACAGATACGCAGTATTTT. Its translation is CASSPIGLAETSTDTQYF.

This sequence joins TRBV18 and TRBJ1-1; D not resolved. CDR3 size: 14 residues. In germline, CDR1 is KGHSH, CDR2 LQKENI. Trimming pared 3 bases from V and 4 bases from J, leaving 12 bases between. CDR3 in amino acids: CASSPQSVATEAFF. The CDR3 bases are TGTGCCAGCTCACCTCAGTCAGTAGCCACTGAAGCTTTCTTT. Full variable domain (missing parts from reference TRBV18 and TRBJ1-1): NAGVMQNPRHLVRRRGQEARLRCSPMKGHSHVYWYRQLPEEGLKFMVYLQKENIIDESGMPKERFSAEFPKEGPSILRIQQVVRGDSAAYFCASSPQSVATEAFFGQGTRLTVV.

The chain uses TRBV7-9 and TRBJ1-3; D is ambiguous. The V and J ends lost 5 bases and 7 bases respectively, with 21 bases between them. Germline V gene lookup returns CDR1 SEHNR and CDR2 FQNEAQ (reference sequence). The CDR3 length is 16 residues. CDR3 residues: CASSPPLGVGRNTIYF. The CDR3, as DNA: TGTGCCAGCAGCCCTCCGCTTGGGGTCGGTCGGAACACCATATATTTT.

V is TRBV29-1 and J is TRBJ2-1; D might be TRBD2 (7 bases). Trimming took 6 bases from V and 6 from J, leaving 18 bases between them. CDR1 and CDR2 (germline): SQVTM, ANQGSEA. CDR3 length equals 14 residues. The CDR3 bases are TGCAGCGTCGACCCCCGGGGGGCCACCAATGAGCAGTTCTTC. Translating gives CSVDPRGATNEQFF.

The chain joins TRBV7-3 to TRBJ2-1; D gene unclear. The CDR3 spans 15 residues. Trimming removed 2 bases at V and 5 bases at J, with 13 bases between. Germline V lookup: CDR1 SGHTA, CDR2 FQGTGA. The CDR3: CASSLGWVGNNEQFF. The CDR3 nucleotides read TGTGCCAGCAGCTTAGGGTGGGTCGGAAACAATGAGCAGTTCTTC. Looking up the rest from reference TRBV7-3 and TRBJ2-1 gives the full variable domain: GAGVSQTPSNKVTEKGKYVELRCDPISGHTALYWYRQSLGQGPEFLIYFQGTGAADDSGLPNDRFFAVRPEGSVSTLKIQRTERGDSAVYLCASSLGWVGNNEQFFGPGTRLTVL.

The chain carries TRBV5-6 and TRBJ2-2, with 8 bases that match TRBD2. Germline V gene lookup returns CDR1 SGHDT and CDR2 YYEEEE. V gave up 0 bases and J gave up 3 bases; unmatched junction bases: 7. The CDR3 runs 17 residues. CDR3 DNA sequence: TGTGCCAGCAGCTTGGCTCTAACCGGGGGGGACACCGGGGAGCTGTTTTTT. Amino acids: CASSLALTGGDTGELFF.

V gene TRBV7-2 combines with J gene TRBJ1-1; D is uncertain. V lost 0 bases, J lost 3 bases, and 8 bases lay in between. Germline loops: CDR1 SGHTA, CDR2 FQGNSA. CDR3 length: 14 amino acids. CDR3 bases: TGTGCCAGCAGCTTAGCGTTGGAATACACTGAAGCTTTCTTT. Translated: CASSLALEYTEAFF.

The genes are TRBV7-8 and TRBJ1-2, with TRBD1 matching 7 bases. The V gene end was trimmed by 5 bases and the J gene end by 2 bases; junction bases not matched to a gene: 5. Germline V gives CDR1 SGHVS, CDR2 FQNEAQ. This CDR3 is built from 14 residues. The DNA for the CDR3 is TGTGCCAGCAGCCCCCAGACAGGGAACTATGGCTACACCTTC. Translated, it gives CASSPQTGNYGYTF.

This clone was found once. This chain uses TRBV6-6 with TRBJ1-4; perhaps TRBD1 as D (5 bases). Germline V CDR1 and CDR2: MNHNY, SVGAGI (reference sequence). Deletions cut 5 bases from V and 8 bases from J, with 9 bases between. There are 12 residues in the CDR3. The CDR3 is CASSGHEEKLFF. The CDR3 DNA reads TGTGCCAGCAGTGGACACGAGGAAAAACTGTTTTTT.

The J gene is TRBJ2-7, the V gene TRBV11-2, with TRBD1 matching 7 bases. V lost 4 bases and J lost 5; bases outside the gene matches: 8. Germline CDR1 and CDR2: SGHAT and FQNNGV. This CDR3 has 14 residues. The CDR3 coding sequence is TGTGCCAGCAGCTCAGCTTGGACAGGTGACGAGCAGTACTTC. Amino acid sequence: CASSSAWTGDEQYF.